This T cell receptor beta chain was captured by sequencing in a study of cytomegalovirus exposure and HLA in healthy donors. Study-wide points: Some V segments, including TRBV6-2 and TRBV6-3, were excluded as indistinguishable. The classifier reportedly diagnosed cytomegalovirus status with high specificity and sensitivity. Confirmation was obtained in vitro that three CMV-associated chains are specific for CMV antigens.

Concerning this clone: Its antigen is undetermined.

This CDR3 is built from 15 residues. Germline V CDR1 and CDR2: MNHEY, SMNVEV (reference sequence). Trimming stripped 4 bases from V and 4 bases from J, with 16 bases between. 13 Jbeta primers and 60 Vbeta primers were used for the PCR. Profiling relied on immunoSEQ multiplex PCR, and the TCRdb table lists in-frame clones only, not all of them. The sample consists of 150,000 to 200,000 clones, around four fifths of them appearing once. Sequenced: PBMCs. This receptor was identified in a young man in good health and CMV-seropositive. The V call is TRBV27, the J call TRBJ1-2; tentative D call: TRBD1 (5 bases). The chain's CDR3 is CASSSPQAGSYGYTF. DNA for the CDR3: TGTGCCAGCAGTTCCCCACAGGCGGGGAGCTATGGCTACACCTTC.